This passage covers 23 T cell receptor beta chains from one sample sequenced in a study of early T cells in non-severe SARS-CoV-2 infection. One entry per CDR3 protein results from TCRdb running MiXCR on the 5' RACE reads. The sample has about 100,000 distinct CDR3 sequences; about 12% are singletons. Sequencing was performed on whole blood. Every receptor here comes from an adult who was a healthcare worker with PCR-confirmed SARS-CoV-2 infection or an uninfected control (not recorded which).

This clonotype was seen at least ten times. This chain joins TRBV5-4 and TRBJ2-6, with TRBD2 matching over 12 bases. The length of the CDR3 is 18 residues. Unmatched junction bases numbered 5, after V lost 4 bases and J lost 0 bases. The germline gives CDR1 SGHNT, CDR2 YYREEE (reference sequence). CDR3 nucleotide sequence: TGTGCCAGCAGCCCAAGACTAGCGGGAGACTCTGGGGCCAACGTCCTGACTTTC. This sequence encodes CASSPRLAGDSGANVLTF.

The rearrangement uses TRBV6-2 or TRBV6-3 and TRBJ2-7; D remains unclear. This CDR3 spans 13 amino acids. Germline values: CDR1 MNHEY, CDR2 SVGEGT. V dropped 4 bases and J dropped 0 bases, with 7 bases sitting between them. DNA of the CDR3: TGTGCCAGCAGTTTTAGCAGCTCCTACGAGCAGTACTTC. Encoded protein: CASSFSSSYEQYF.

In this sample, this clonotype turned up a few times. V usage is TRBV29-1 and J usage is TRBJ2-5, with 7 nucleotides matching TRBD1. Germline CDR1 is SQVTM and CDR2 is ANQGSEA. The CDR3 totals 12 residues. V shed 7 bases and J 4 bases; nucleotides not matched to a gene: 6. CDR3 amino acids: CSGDRAGETQYF. CDR3 in DNA: TGCAGCGGCGACAGGGCCGGAGAGACCCAGTACTTC.

The chain recombines TRBV12-3 or TRBV12-4 with TRBJ2-3; 7 bases map to TRBD2. The CDR3 runs 14 residues. Losses at the gene ends were 7 bases for V and 4 bases for J; bases not matched to a gene: 8. The CDR3 nucleotides are TGTGCCAGCAACCACGGGGGGAGTGCAGATACGCAGTATTTT. It specifies CASNHGGSADTQYF.

This clonotype was counted at least ten times. The chain is built from TRBV28 and TRBJ2-7; no definite D call. The CDR3 covers 12 residues. CDR1 and CDR2 from the germline V gene are MDHEN and SYDVKM. V shed 8 bases and J shed 4 bases, with 12 bases lying between them. CDR3 nucleotides: TGTGCCAGCCGGGCTGGATTTTACGAGCAGTACTTC. This translates into CASRAGFYEQYF.

The gene calls are TRBV6-2 or TRBV6-3 and TRBJ2-1; D is possibly TRBD2 (5 bases). CDR3 length: 15 amino acids. CDR1 and CDR2 (germline): MNHEY, SVGEGT. Between the trimmed V and J ends, which lost 2 bases and 1 base, there was a span of 9 bases. The CDR3 protein is CASSYLPGSYNEQFF. The CDR3 coding sequence is TGTGCCAGCAGTTACCTCCCGGGATCCTACAATGAGCAGTTCTTC.

This chain joins TRBV13 and TRBJ2-3; 9 positions agree with TRBD2. The CDR3 consists of 14 residues. CDR1 is PRHDT, CDR2 FYEKMQ, per germline (reference sequence). With 4 bases clipped from V and 6 bases from J, the junction kept 5 bases outside the gene matches. CDR3 bases: TGTGCCAGCAGCTCGAGCGGGAGGCCCGATACGCAGTATTTT. Translation gives CASSSSGRPDTQYF.

This clonotype was seen more than once but under ten times. This chain links TRBV6-5 with TRBJ1-6; D gene unclear. Germline V gene data show CDR1 as MNHEY and CDR2 as SVGAGI. The CDR3 loop spans 13 amino acids. The germline V and J ends were trimmed by 6 bases and 7 bases, with 10 bases remaining between them. The CDR3 loop is CASRPYRNSPLHF. The CDR3 bases are TGTGCCAGCAGACCATACAGAAATTCACCCCTCCACTTT.

V and J are TRBV7-9 and TRBJ1-2, with TRBD1 identical over 7 bases. CDR3 length: 16 amino acids. CDR1 SEHNR and CDR2 FQNEAQ come from the germline V gene (reference sequence). With 2 bases clipped from V and 2 bases from J, the junction kept 8 bases outside the gene matches. CDR3 nucleotide sequence: TGTGCCAGCAGCTTATCACAGGGGCGAGCGAACTATGGCTACACCTTC. It is translated as CASSLSQGRANYGYTF.

This chain links TRBV9 with TRBJ2-1, with 10 nucleotides matching TRBD2. V trimming: 0 bases; J trimming: 5 bases; junction bases outside the gene matches: 2. This CDR3 is 15 amino acids long. Germline V gives CDR1 SGDLS, CDR2 YYNGEE. The CDR3 protein is CASSVGGLANNEQFF. The CDR3 coding sequence is TGTGCCAGCAGCGTAGGGGGACTAGCGAACAATGAGCAGTTCTTC.

This clonotype was detected many times. The conserved phenylalanine or tryptophan normally closing the CDR3 is absent here, so this likely arose from a read error. Because the CDR3's place on the DNA is in doubt, the DNA is left out and the CDR3 is given as listed by TCRdb. CDR3 in amino acids: CASSLKAL. The chain has TRBV28 and TRBJ2-7. The CDR3 is 8 residues long, ends included. Germline V gene data show CDR1 as MDHEN and CDR2 as SYDVKM.

There are a few counts of this clonotype. The genes are TRBV12-3 or TRBV12-4 and TRBJ2-3; 9 positions match TRBD2. J was trimmed by 2 bases and V by 5 bases; bases with no gene match: 5. This CDR3 comprises 15 residues. The CDR3, as DNA: TGTGCCAGCAGTCTTAGCGGGAGAGCCACAGATACGCAGTATTTT. Its translation is CASSLSGRATDTQYF.

The J gene is TRBJ2-1, the V gene TRBV20-1; D unresolved. Germline CDR1 and CDR2: DFQATT and SNEGSKA (reference sequence). The V end was cut by 6 bases, the J end by 4 bases, with 16 bases between. This CDR3 has 14 amino acids. Written as DNA, the CDR3 is TGCAGTGCCACCGTAGTTACTGGATACAATGAGCAGTTCTTC. Encoded protein: CSATVVTGYNEQFF.

This clonotype was observed a handful of times. J is TRBJ2-7 and V is TRBV6-5; TRBD1 is a possible D gene (6 bases). The CDR3 runs 15 residues. The V and J ends lost 6 bases and 2 bases respectively, with 17 bases between them. Germline CDR1 and CDR2: MNHEY and SVGAGI. Here the CDR3 DNA reads TGTGCCAGCAGAACCCAGGGGAGAGGTACCTACGAGCAGTACTTC. As protein: CASRTQGRGTYEQYF.

The chain links TRBV7-2 to TRBJ2-7, with 8 positions matching TRBD2. J lost 3 bases, V lost 5 bases, and 9 bases had no gene match. The CDR3 has 15 residues. Germline V gene lookup returns CDR1 SGHTA and CDR2 FQGNSA. The CDR3 region is CASSQRGSGSYEQYF. The CDR3 region has the DNA TGTGCCAGCAGCCAGCGGGGGAGTGGTAGCTACGAGCAGTACTTC.

This clonotype was counted many times. The chain has TRBV7-9 and TRBJ2-3, with D possibly being TRBD1 (6 bases). V was shortened by 11 bases and J by 0 bases, with 15 bases between the two germline ends. Germline V gene lookup returns CDR1 SEHNR and CDR2 FQNEAQ (reference sequence). The length of the CDR3 is 14 residues. CDR3 nucleotide sequence: TGTGCCGGACAGAGAGGGGTCAGCACAGATACGCAGTATTTT. Amino acids: CAGQRGVSTDTQYF.

This sequence joins TRBV5-5 and TRBJ2-1; 8 bases agree with TRBD2. The CDR3 runs 16 residues. V was clipped by 4 bases and J by 4 bases; unmatched bases: 10. Germline V gene data show CDR1 as SGHKS and CDR2 as YYEKEE (reference sequence). The CDR3 spells CASSPSSGTLYNEQFF. CDR3 DNA: TGTGCCAGCAGCCCAAGTAGCGGGACATTATACAATGAGCAGTTCTTC.

This clonotype was observed many times. J is TRBJ2-1 and V is TRBV6-5; maybe TRBD2 (6 bases). Germline V gives CDR1 MNHEY, CDR2 SVGAGI. With 5 bases removed from V and 7 bases from J, the gap between germline ends came to 24 bases. This CDR3 spans 17 amino acids. The CDR3 DNA is TGTGCCAGCAGTCCAGTCGCGAACAACCCTGGGGGGAATGAGCAGTTCTTC. It is translated as CASSPVANNPGGNEQFF.

V is TRBV28 and J is TRBJ1-4; 10 positions agree with TRBD1. CDR3 length equals 15 residues. Per the germline V gene, CDR1 is MDHEN and CDR2 is SYDVKM. Trimming at V came to 3 bases and at J to 11 bases, leaving 9 bases not matched to a gene. Here the CDR3 reads CASSLPGQGRGKLFF. The CDR3 DNA reads TGTGCCAGCAGTTTGCCGGGACAGGGGCGCGGGAAACTGTTTTTT.

This clonotype was found a few times. This chain connects TRBV7-9 to TRBJ2-5; D may be TRBD1 or TRBD2 (5 bases each). The CDR3 has 15 amino acids. Trimming took off 5 bases at V and 2 bases at J, with 15 bases between the two ends. Germline lookup yields CDR1 SEHNR and CDR2 FQNEAQ (reference sequence). In DNA, the CDR3 is TGTGCCAGCAGCCCTCCCACGGGGCCACAAGAGACCCAGTACTTC. Translation gives CASSPPTGPQETQYF. Full variable domain (missing parts from reference TRBV7-9 and TRBJ2-5): DTGVSQNPRHKITKRGQNVTFRCDPISEHNRLYWYRQTLGQGPEFLTYFQNEAQLEKSRLLSDRFSAERPKGSFSTLEIQRTEQGDSAMYLCASSPPTGPQETQYFGPGTRLLVL.

This clonotype was seen more than once but under ten times. The rearrangement links TRBV11-3 to TRBJ2-2; possibly TRBD1 for D (6 bases). The CDR3 loop spans 18 amino acids. The ends were cut back, 5 bases at V and 6 bases at J, with 25 bases in the middle. Germline lookup yields CDR1 SGHNT and CDR2 YENEEA. The chain's CDR3 is CASSPRPGASFMSGELFF. DNA of the CDR3: TGTGCCAGCAGCCCCAGGCCAGGGGCCTCCTTTATGTCCGGGGAGCTGTTTTTT.

This clonotype was detected ten times or more. The rearrangement links TRBV5-1 to TRBJ2-3; no clear D. Germline V gene sequence: CDR1 SGHRS, CDR2 YFSETQ. Deletions cut 7 bases from V and 2 bases from J, with 11 bases between. CDR3 length equals 13 residues. The CDR3 nucleotides are TGCGCCAGCCAAACGGAGAACACAGATACGCAGTATTTT. This translates into CASQTENTDTQYF.

A few counts support this clonotype. The V gene is TRBV28, the J gene TRBJ2-3; D unresolved. This CDR3 has 11 amino acids. Trimming cost V 10 bases and J 7 bases, with 12 bases left between them. The germline CDR1 and CDR2 sequences are MDHEN and SYDVKM. This chain's CDR3 is CATTWGYTQYF. CDR3 DNA: TGTGCCACTACCTGGGGATATACGCAGTATTTT. Using reference TRBV28 and TRBJ2-3 for the parts outside the CDR3, the full variable domain is DVKVTQSSRYLVKRTGEKVFLECVQDMDHENMFWYRQDPGLGLRLIYFSYDVKMKEKGDIPEGYSVSREKKERFSLILESASTNQTSMYLCATTWGYTQYFGPGTRLTVL.